Below, 19 T cell receptor beta chains from the same sample are listed, as sequenced in a study of T cells in Graves' hyperthyroidism and ophthalmopathy. Amplified TCR beta CDR3 regions derived from RNA transcripts. Carried out on the TCR CDR3, a first-round RT-PCR used the HTBI primer set. TCRdb reprocessed the multiplex PCR reads via MiXCR and lists one record per CDR3 protein. The data contain about 500,000 distinct CDR3 sequences, 14% of them seen just once; the ten biggest clones take up over 15%. Sequencing was done on a sample of blood. Receptor source: a woman younger than 35 with Graves' hyperthyroidism.

This clonotype was found many times. The chain employs TRBV2 and TRBJ2-1; TRBD2 aligns across 13 bases. Unmatched junction bases numbered 10, after V lost 5 bases and J lost 9 bases. Looked up from germline, CDR1 is SNHLY and CDR2 is FYNNEI. This CDR3 comprises 16 residues. CDR3 sequence: CASSNKLAGGPSEQFF. The CDR3, as DNA: TGTGCCAGCAGTAATAAACTAGCGGGAGGGCCTAGTGAGCAGTTCTTC.

This clonotype was observed many times. Written as DNA, the CDR3 is TGCAGTGCTAGAGTATTGCAACCGAACACCGGGGAGCTGTTTTTT. It yields the protein CSARVLQPNTGELFF. The gene calls are TRBV20-1 and TRBJ2-2, with no clear D. The CDR3 length is 15 residues. CDR1 and CDR2 (germline): DFQATT, SNEGSKA (reference sequence). V shed 1 base and J shed 0 bases, with 9 bases lying between them.

The chain couples TRBV7-3 to TRBJ2-5; 8 bases agree with TRBD2. There are 15 residues in the CDR3. Germline CDR1 and CDR2: SGHTA and FQGTGA. V lost 5 bases, J lost 4 bases, and 9 bases stayed unmatched. The CDR3 nucleotides are TGTGCCAGCAGCATCCTGGGCGGGAGGTTAGAGACCCAGTACTTC. It yields the protein CASSILGGRLETQYF.

This clonotype was seen a few times. The chain carries TRBV7-9 and TRBJ2-3, with 7 bases lining up with TRBD2. Germline loops: CDR1 SEHNR, CDR2 FQNEAQ (reference sequence). Trimming removed 5 bases from V and 0 bases from J; junction bases left unmatched: 8. This CDR3 comprises 16 residues. CDR3 protein: CASSTSGMGSTDTQYF. The CDR3 region has the DNA TGTGCCAGCAGCACCAGCGGGATGGGGAGCACAGATACGCAGTATTTT.

V gene TRBV10-3 combines with J gene TRBJ1-1; 9 nucleotides align to TRBD1. CDR1 and CDR2 (germline): ENHRY, SYGVKD. The CDR3 has 17 residues. V gave up 4 bases and J gave up 0 bases; unmatched junction bases: 9. The CDR3 bases are TGTGCCATCAGTGCAGTGGGACAGGGAGAAATGAACACTGAAGCTTTCTTT. Its protein product is CAISAVGQGEMNTEAFF.

This clonotype came up many times. Here the CDR3 reads CASSLQGAVGYNEQFF. CDR3 coding DNA: TGTGCCAGCAGTTTACAGGGGGCCGTAGGGTACAATGAGCAGTTCTTC. The chain recombines TRBV12-3 or TRBV12-4 with TRBJ2-1; 8 nucleotides match TRBD1. The CDR3 is 16 residues long. V dropped 2 bases and J dropped 4; count of bases not matched to a gene: 7.

The chain uses TRBV19 and TRBJ2-5; 8 bases line up with TRBD1. The germline V gene has CDR1 LNHDA and CDR2 SQIVND (reference sequence). The CDR3 has 16 residues. V trimming: 3 bases; J trimming: 4 bases; junction bases outside the gene matches: 10. In DNA, the CDR3 is TGTGCCAGTAGTATCTACCAGGGGGCCAACCTAGAGACCCAGTACTTC. Translating it yields CASSIYQGANLETQYF.

This clonotype was seen a few times. The chain recombines TRBV3-1 with TRBJ2-7; either TRBD1 or TRBD2 may supply D (6 bases each). Trimming took off 1 base at V and 6 bases at J, with 22 bases between the two ends. This CDR3 has 17 amino acids. Germline V gene sequence: CDR1 LGHDT, CDR2 YNNKEL (reference sequence). The CDR3 loop reads CASSQGGCYHGGGEQYV. Written as DNA, the CDR3 is TGTGCCAGCAGCCAAGGGGGCTGCTATCACGGAGGGGGCGAGCAGTACGTC.

This clonotype was observed at least ten times. The chain recombines TRBV5-1 with TRBJ2-1; no reliable D call. The CDR3 has 12 amino acids. V was cut by 1 base and J by 9 bases, with 8 bases left in between. Germline-derived CDR1 and CDR2 are SGHRS and YFSETQ. The CDR3 region has the DNA TGCGCCAGCAGCTTGCGGCAGGCTGAGCAGTTCTTC. It codes for CASSLRQAEQFF.

This clonotype was picked up many times. The chain recombines TRBV2 with TRBJ2-2; 14 positions agree with TRBD2. The CDR3 totals 17 residues. Germline lookup yields CDR1 SNHLY and CDR2 FYNNEI. The J segment lost 4 bases and the V segment lost 5 bases, leaving 6 bases of the junction unmatched. The CDR3 loop reads CASSRTSGRSATGELFF. The CDR3 DNA is TGTGCCAGCAGTCGGACTAGCGGGAGGTCGGCCACCGGGGAGCTGTTTTTT. Looking up the rest from reference TRBV2 and TRBJ2-2 gives the full variable domain: EPEVTQTPSHQVTQMGQEVILRCVPISNHLYFYWYRQILGQKVEFLVSFYNNEISEKSEIFDDQFSVERPDGSNFTLKIRSTKLEDSAMYFCASSRTSGRSATGELFFGEGSRLTVL.

This clonotype was counted many times. The V and J genes are TRBV11-3 and TRBJ2-4; D may be TRBD1 (6 bases). V lost 5 bases to trimming and J lost 2 bases, with 13 bases between them. The CDR3 runs to 15 residues. The V gene's germline CDR1 is SGHNT and CDR2 YENEEA. DNA for the CDR3: TGTGCCAGCAGCACTCGGACAGTCCCCAAAAACATTCAGTACTTC. It yields the protein CASSTRTVPKNIQYF.

This clonotype was counted at least ten times. This chain joins TRBV7-3 and TRBJ2-3, with 10 bases identical to TRBD2. The CDR3 extends over 14 amino acids. The germline CDR1 and CDR2 sequences are SGHTA and FQGTGA. Trimming took 3 bases from V and 6 from J; bases not matched to a gene: 3. CDR3 amino acids: CASSFGTSEDTQYF. The CDR3 DNA reads TGTGCCAGCAGCTTTGGGACTAGCGAGGATACGCAGTATTTT.

This clonotype has more than one count but fewer than ten. V gene TRBV20-1 combines with J gene TRBJ1-5, with TRBD1 as a possible D gene (6 bases). The V end was cut by 4 bases, the J end by 3 bases, with 7 bases between. The CDR3 runs 12 residues. Germline V lookup: CDR1 DFQATT, CDR2 SNEGSKA (reference sequence). CDR3: CSATGANQPQHF. In DNA form, the CDR3 reads TGCAGTGCTACGGGGGCCAATCAGCCCCAGCATTTT.

This chain links TRBV13 with TRBJ2-5, with D tentatively TRBD2 (6 bases). The V end was cut by 1 base, the J end by 0 bases, with 9 bases between. Germline V gene sequence: CDR1 PRHDT, CDR2 FYEKMQ (reference sequence). The CDR3 has 15 residues. The CDR3 DNA sequence: TGTGCCAGCAGCTTAGCGGGAGAGAACCAAGAGACCCAGTACTTC. Encoded protein: CASSLAGENQETQYF.

This chain connects TRBV11-2 to TRBJ2-3; 14 nucleotides line up with TRBD2. The V and J ends lost 4 bases and 7 bases, in that order; junction bases with no gene match: 16. The CDR3 extends over 19 amino acids. The germline V gene encodes CDR1 SGHAT and CDR2 FQNNGV. DNA for the CDR3: TGTGCCAGCAGCTCCGGCCAGCCCGGGACTAGCGGGAGAGGGTATACGCAGTATTTT. Its translation is CASSSGQPGTSGRGYTQYF.

The chain uses TRBV5-1 and TRBJ1-1; D is perhaps TRBD1 (5 bases). Germline-derived CDR1 and CDR2 are SGHRS and YFSETQ. CDR3 length: 14 amino acids. V gave up 3 bases and J gave up 1 base, with 10 bases separating them. The CDR3 loop is CASSWGGGNTEAFF. As DNA, the CDR3 is TGCGCCAGCAGCTGGGGTGGGGGGAACACTGAAGCTTTCTTT.

This clonotype was detected many times. The chain has TRBV20-1 and TRBJ1-2; TRBD1 aligns across 7 bases. Germline lookup yields CDR1 DFQATT and CDR2 SNEGSKA (reference sequence). V gave up 3 bases and J gave up 8 bases; unmatched junction bases: 9. The CDR3 is made up of 13 amino acids. The DNA for the CDR3 is TGCAGTGCTAGGGACAGGTCCCTCTTGGGCTACACCTTC. Its protein product is CSARDRSLLGYTF.

The chain carries TRBV27 and TRBJ1-1; D uncertain. Trimming cost V 3 bases and J 4 bases, with 12 bases left between them. This CDR3 is built from 14 residues. Germline values: CDR1 MNHEY, CDR2 SMNVEV (reference sequence). In nucleotides, the CDR3 is TGTGCCAGCAGTTTTAGGACCTTTACCACTGAAGCTTTCTTT. Amino acids: CASSFRTFTTEAFF.

This clonotype was counted between two and nine times. This sequence may be a read error, since a much larger clone differs from it by one base. The chain has TRBV12-3 or TRBV12-4 and TRBJ2-2, with D uncertain. This CDR3 is 12 amino acids long. The ends were cut back, 1 base at V and 10 bases at J, with 7 bases in the middle. CDR3 region: CASSLDRPELFF. The CDR3 coding sequence is TGTGCCAGCAGTTTAGACCGCCCGGAGCTGTTTTTT.